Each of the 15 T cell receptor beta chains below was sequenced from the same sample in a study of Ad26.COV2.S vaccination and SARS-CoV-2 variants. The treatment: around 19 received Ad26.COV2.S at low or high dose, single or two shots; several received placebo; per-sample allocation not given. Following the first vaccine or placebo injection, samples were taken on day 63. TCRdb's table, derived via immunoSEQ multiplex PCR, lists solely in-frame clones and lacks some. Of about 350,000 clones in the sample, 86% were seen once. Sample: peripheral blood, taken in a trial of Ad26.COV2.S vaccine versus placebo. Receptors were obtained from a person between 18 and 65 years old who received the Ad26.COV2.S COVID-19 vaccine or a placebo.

CDR3 bases: TGTGCCAGCAGCCCCGGGACAGCAGAACAGCCCCAGCATTTT. Translation gives CASSPGTAEQPQHF. The chain has TRBV6-5 and TRBJ1-5; TRBD1 agrees at 7 bases. The germline V gene encodes CDR1 MNHEY and CDR2 SVGAGI. This CDR3 comprises 14 residues. J lost 7 bases, V lost 6 bases, and 9 bases had no gene match.

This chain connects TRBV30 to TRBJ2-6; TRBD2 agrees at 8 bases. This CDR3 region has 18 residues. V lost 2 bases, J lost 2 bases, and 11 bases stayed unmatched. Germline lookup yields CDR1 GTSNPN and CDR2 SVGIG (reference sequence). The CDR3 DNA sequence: TGTGCCTGGAGTACGGTCCGGGAGGGTAAAGCTGGGGCCAACGTCCTGACTTTC. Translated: CAWSTVREGKAGANVLTF.

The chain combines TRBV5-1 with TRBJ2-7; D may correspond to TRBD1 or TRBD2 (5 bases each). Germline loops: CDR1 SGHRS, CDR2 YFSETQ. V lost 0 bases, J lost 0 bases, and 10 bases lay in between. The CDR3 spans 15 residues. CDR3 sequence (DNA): TGCGCCAGCAGCTTGGGGGACGCGGGCTCCTACGAGCAGTACTTC. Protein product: CASSLGDAGSYEQYF.

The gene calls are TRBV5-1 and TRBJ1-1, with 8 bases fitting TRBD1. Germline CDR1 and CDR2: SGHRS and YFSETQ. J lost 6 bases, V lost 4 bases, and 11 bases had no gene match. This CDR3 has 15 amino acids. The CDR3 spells CASSVADRETSEAFF. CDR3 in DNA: TGCGCCAGCAGCGTCGCGGACAGGGAAACTTCTGAAGCTTTCTTT.

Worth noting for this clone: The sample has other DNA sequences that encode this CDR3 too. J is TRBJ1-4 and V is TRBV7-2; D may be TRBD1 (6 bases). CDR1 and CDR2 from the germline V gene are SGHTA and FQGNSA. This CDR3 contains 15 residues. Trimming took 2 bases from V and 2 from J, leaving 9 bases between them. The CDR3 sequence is CASSLSGATNEKLFF. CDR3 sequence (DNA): TGTGCCAGCAGCTTATCGGGGGCGACTAATGAAAAACTGTTTTTT.

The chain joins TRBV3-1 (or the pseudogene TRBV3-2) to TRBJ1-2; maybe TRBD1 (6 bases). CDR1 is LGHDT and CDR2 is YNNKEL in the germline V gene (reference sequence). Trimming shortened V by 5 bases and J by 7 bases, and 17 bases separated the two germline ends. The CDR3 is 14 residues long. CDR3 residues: CASSKPSLRGGYTF. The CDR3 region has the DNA TGTGCCAGCAGCAAGCCCTCTCTCAGGGGTGGCTACACCTTC.

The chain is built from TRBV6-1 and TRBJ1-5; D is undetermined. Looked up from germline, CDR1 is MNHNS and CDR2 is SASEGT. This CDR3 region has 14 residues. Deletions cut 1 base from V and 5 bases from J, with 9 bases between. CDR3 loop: CASSEEAAHQPQHF. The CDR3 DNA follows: TGTGCCAGCAGTGAAGAGGCAGCCCATCAGCCCCAGCATTTT.

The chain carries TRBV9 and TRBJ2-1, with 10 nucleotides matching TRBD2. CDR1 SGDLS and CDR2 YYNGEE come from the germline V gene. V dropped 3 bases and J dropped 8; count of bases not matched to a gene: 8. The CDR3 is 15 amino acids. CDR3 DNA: TGTGCCAGCAGCGCCCGTAGCGGGGGGAGCGATGAGCAGTTCTTC. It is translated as CASSARSGGSDEQFF.

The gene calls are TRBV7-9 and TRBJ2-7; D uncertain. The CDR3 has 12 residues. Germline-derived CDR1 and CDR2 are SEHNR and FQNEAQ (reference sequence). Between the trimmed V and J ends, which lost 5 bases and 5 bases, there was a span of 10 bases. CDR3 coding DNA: TGTGCCAGCAGCCACCTGGACGACGAGCAGTACTTC. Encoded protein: CASSHLDDEQYF.

The chain's CDR3 is CASSTGPTNEKLFF. In DNA form, the CDR3 reads TGTGCCAGCAGCACAGGGCCCACTAATGAAAAACTGTTTTTT. The chain recombines TRBV7-2 with TRBJ1-4; TRBD1 is a possible D gene (6 bases). CDR3 size: 14 residues. In germline, CDR1 is SGHTA, CDR2 FQGNSA. Trimming removed 5 bases from V and 2 bases from J, with 9 bases in between.

The CDR3 nucleotides are TGCAGTGCCAAACACGGTCTTGAAGCTTTCTTT. It yields the protein CSAKHGLEAFF. The genes are TRBV20-1 and TRBJ1-1; no reliable D call. The CDR3 runs to 11 residues. Trimming left V 6 bases short and J 7 bases short, with 12 bases between. Germline lookup yields CDR1 DFQATT and CDR2 SNEGSKA (reference sequence).

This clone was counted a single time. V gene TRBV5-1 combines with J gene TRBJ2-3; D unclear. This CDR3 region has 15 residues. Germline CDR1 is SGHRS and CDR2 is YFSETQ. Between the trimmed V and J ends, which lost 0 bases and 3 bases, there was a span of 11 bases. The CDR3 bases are TGCGCCAGCAGCTTGGGTGCCGCGATGACAGATACGCAGTATTTT. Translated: CASSLGAAMTDTQYF.

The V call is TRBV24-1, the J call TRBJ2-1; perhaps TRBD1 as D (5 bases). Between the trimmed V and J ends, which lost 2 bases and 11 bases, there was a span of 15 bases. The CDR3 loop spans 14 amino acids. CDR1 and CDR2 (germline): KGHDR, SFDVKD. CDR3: CATSDSPPQDQQFF. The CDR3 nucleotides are TGTGCCACCAGTGATTCGCCGCCACAGGATCAGCAGTTCTTC.

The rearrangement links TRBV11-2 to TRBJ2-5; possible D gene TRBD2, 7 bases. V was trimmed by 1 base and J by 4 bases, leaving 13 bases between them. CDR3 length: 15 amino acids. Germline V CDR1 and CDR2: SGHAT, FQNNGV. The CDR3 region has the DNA TGTGCCAGCAGCTTAGCTTTAGGGGGGGGAGAGACCCAGTACTTC. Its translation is CASSLALGGGETQYF.

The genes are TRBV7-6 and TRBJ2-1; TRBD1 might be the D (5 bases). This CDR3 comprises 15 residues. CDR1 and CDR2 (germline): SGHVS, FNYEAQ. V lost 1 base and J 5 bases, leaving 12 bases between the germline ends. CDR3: CASSLGAGRDNEQFF. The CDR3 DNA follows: TGTGCCAGCAGCTTAGGGGCAGGGCGTGACAATGAGCAGTTCTTC.